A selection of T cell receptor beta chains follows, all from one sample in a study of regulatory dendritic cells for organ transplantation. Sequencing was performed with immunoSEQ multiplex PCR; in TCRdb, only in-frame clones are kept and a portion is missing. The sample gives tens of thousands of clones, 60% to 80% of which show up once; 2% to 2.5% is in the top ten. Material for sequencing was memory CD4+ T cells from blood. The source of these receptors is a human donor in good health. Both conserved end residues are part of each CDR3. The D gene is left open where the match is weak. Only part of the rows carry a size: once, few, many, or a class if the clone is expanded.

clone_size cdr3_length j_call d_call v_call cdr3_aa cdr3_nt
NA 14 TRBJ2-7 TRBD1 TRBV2 CASSEQGEYYEQYF TGTGCCAGCAGTGAGCAGGGGGAGTACTACGAGCAGTACTTC
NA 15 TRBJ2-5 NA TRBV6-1 CASSEAWGAGETQYF TGTGCCAGCAGTGAAGCGTGGGGGGCCGGAGAGACCCAGTACTTC
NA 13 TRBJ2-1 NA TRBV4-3 CASSQLQDRQQFF TGCGCCAGCAGCCAATTACAGGACCGACAGCAGTTCTTC
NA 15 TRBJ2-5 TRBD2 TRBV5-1 CASSLTSGIVETQYF TGCGCCAGCAGCCTGACTAGCGGGATTGTGGAGACCCAGTACTTC
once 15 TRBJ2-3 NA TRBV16 CASSYTGFGADTQYF TGTGCCAGCAGCTACACAGGGTTTGGGGCAGATACGCAGTATTTT
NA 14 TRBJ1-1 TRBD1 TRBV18 CASSGQGANTEAFF TGTGCCAGCTCGGGTCAGGGGGCGAACACTGAAGCTTTCTTT
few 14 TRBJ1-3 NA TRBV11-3 CASSLGSIGNTIYF TGTGCCAGCAGCTTAGGATCGATTGGAAACACCATATATTTT
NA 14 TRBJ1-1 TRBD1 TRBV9 CASSVVGGRGEAFF TGTGCCAGCAGCGTAGTAGGGGGCCGGGGGGAAGCTTTCTTT
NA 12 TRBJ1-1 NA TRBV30 CAWSPPHMQAFF TGTGCCTGGAGTCCTCCCCATATGCAGGCTTTCTTT
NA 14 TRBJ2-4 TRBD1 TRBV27 CASSPPGDREVQYF TGTGCCAGCAGTCCGCCCGGGGACAGGGAGGTTCAGTACTTC
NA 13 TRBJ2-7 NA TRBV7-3 CASSPGPLREQYF TGTGCCAGCAGCCCGGGACCTCTACGCGAGCAGTACTTC
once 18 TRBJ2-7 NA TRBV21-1 CASSKIGVNGQSSYEQYF TGTGCCAGCAGCAAAATCGGGGTGAACGGACAAAGCTCCTACGAGCAGTACTTC
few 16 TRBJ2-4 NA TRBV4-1 CASSQVYGLAKNIQYF TGCGCCAGCAGCCAAGTTTATGGTTTAGCCAAAAACATTCAGTACTTC
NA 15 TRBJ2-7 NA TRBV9 CASSPPGAGPREQYF TGTGCCAGCAGCCCCCCGGGGGCGGGGCCCCGCGAGCAGTACTTC
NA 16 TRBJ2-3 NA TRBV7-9 CASSPRGGPGPDTQYF TGTGCCAGCAGCCCGAGGGGGGGACCGGGGCCAGATACGCAGTATTTT
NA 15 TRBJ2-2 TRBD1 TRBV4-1 CASSQEDRVTGELFF TGCGCCAGCAGCCAAGAGGACAGGGTGACCGGGGAGCTGTTTTTT
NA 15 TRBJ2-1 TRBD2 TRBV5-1 CASSQLAGPYNEQFF TGCGCCAGCAGCCAATTAGCGGGACCCTACAATGAGCAGTTCTTC
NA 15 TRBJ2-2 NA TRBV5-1 CASSLVVGDTGELFF TGCGCCAGCAGCTTGGTAGTGGGTGACACCGGGGAGCTGTTTTTT
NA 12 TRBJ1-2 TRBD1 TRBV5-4 CASNQGGYGYTF TGTGCCAGCAATCAGGGGGGATATGGCTACACCTTC
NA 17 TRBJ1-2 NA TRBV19 CASSTRDRGKVNYGYTF TGTGCCAGTAGTACACGGGACCGAGGAAAAGTTAACTATGGCTACACCTTC
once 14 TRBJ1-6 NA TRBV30 CAWSEIGGGSPLHF TGTGCCTGGAGTGAGATTGGGGGTGGGTCACCCCTCCACTTT
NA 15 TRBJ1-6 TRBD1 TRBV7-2 CASSPEGQPYSPLHF TGTGCCAGCAGCCCTGAGGGACAGCCCTATTCACCCCTCCACTTT
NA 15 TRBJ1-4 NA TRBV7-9 CASSLAGVPNEKLFF TGTGCCAGCAGCTTAGCAGGGGTTCCGAATGAAAAACTGTTTTTT
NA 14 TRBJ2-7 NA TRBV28 CASRDWKEAYEQYF TGTGCCAGCAGGGACTGGAAAGAAGCCTACGAGCAGTACTTC
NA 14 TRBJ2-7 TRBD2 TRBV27 CASSSPGLDYEQYF TGTGCCAGCAGTTCACCGGGACTAGACTACGAGCAGTACTTC
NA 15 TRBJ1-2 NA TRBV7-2 CASSFSGGTSYGYTF TGTGCCAGCAGCTTTTCCGGGGGGACCTCCTATGGCTACACCTTC
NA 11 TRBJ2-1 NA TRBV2 CASSEVDEQFF TGTGCCAGCAGTGAAGTGGATGAGCAGTTCTTC
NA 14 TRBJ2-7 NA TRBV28 CASTARFPTYEQYF TGTGCCAGCACCGCCCGGTTCCCCACCTACGAGCAGTACTTC
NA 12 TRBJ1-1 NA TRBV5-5 CASSLDASEAFF TGTGCCAGCAGCTTAGACGCTTCTGAAGCTTTCTTT
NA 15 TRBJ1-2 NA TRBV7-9 CASSLAGVVENGYTF TGTGCCAGCAGCTTAGCGGGGGTCGTGGAGAATGGCTACACCTTC
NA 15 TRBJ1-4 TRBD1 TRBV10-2 CASSVNRGTNEKLFF TGCGCCAGCAGTGTAAACAGGGGAACTAATGAAAAACTGTTTTTT
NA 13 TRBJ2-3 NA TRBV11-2 CASSTSAGGTQYF TGTGCCAGCAGTACATCCGCAGGAGGTACGCAGTATTTT
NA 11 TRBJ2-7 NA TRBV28 CASSPHYEQYF TGTGCCAGCAGTCCACACTACGAGCAGTACTTC
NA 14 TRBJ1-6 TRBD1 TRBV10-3 CAISGTGKNSPLHF TGTGCCATCAGTGGGACAGGGAAAAATTCACCCCTCCACTTT
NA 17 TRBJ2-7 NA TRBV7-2 CASSPRGVGSMQYEQYF TGTGCCAGCAGCCCCCGTGGGGTCGGTTCTATGCAGTACGAGCAGTACTTC
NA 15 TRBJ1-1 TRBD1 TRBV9 CASSATGTGHTEAFF TGTGCCAGCAGCGCAACCGGGACAGGCCACACTGAAGCTTTCTTT
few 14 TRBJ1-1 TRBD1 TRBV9 CASSVNRGDTEAFF TGTGCCAGCAGCGTCAACAGGGGTGACACTGAAGCTTTCTTT
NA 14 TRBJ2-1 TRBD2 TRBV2 CASGREGLVNEQFF TGTGCCAGTGGGCGGGAGGGCCTTGTAAATGAGCAGTTCTTC
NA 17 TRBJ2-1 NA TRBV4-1 CASSERAVRSSYNEQFF TGCGCCAGCAGCGAAAGGGCGGTACGGAGCTCCTACAATGAGCAGTTCTTC
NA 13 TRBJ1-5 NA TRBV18 CASSPRVDQPQHF TGTGCCAGCTCACCACGGGTGGATCAGCCCCAGCATTTT
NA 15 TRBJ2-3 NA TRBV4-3 CASSQEASRPSTQYF TGCGCCAGCAGCCAAGAAGCGAGTAGACCCTCTACGCAGTATTTT
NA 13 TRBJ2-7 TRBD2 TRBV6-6 CASMKREGYEQYF TGTGCCAGCATGAAGCGGGAGGGCTACGAGCAGTACTTC
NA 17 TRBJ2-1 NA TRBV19 CASSLGTGAGIAGEQFF TGTGCCAGTAGTTTGGGCACGGGGGCCGGGATAGCTGGTGAGCAGTTCTTC
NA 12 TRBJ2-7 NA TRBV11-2 CASSLDRYEQYF TGTGCCAGCAGCTTAGATCGCTACGAGCAGTACTTC
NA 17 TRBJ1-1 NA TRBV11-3 CASSPGRGRGDNTEAFF TGTGCCAGCAGCCCGGGGAGAGGTCGAGGGGACAACACTGAAGCTTTCTTT
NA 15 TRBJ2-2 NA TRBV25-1 CASSDGTSNTGELFF TGTGCCAGCAGTGACGGGACATCTAACACCGGGGAGCTGTTTTTT
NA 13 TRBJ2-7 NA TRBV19 CAGPSQETYEQYF TGTGCCGGACCTTCACAGGAGACCTACGAGCAGTACTTC
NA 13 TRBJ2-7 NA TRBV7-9 CASSGTPSREQYF TGTGCCAGCTCCGGGACCCCCAGCAGGGAGCAGTACTTC
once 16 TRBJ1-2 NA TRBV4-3 CASSQDSDDRGYGYTF TGCGCCAGCAGCCAAGATTCGGACGACCGAGGGTATGGCTACACCTTC
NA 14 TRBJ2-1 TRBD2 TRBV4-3 CASSLLAGLNEQFF TGCGCCAGCAGCCTCCTAGCGGGGTTAAATGAGCAGTTCTTC
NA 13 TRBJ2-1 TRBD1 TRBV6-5 CASRDRGPYEQFF TGTGCCAGCAGGGACAGGGGGCCATATGAGCAGTTCTTC
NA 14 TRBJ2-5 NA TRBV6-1 CASSRTGGGETQYF TGTGCCAGCAGTAGGACTGGGGGCGGGGAGACCCAGTACTTC
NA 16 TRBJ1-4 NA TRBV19 CASTSGGDATNEKLFF TGTGCCAGTACCTCGGGGGGGGATGCAACTAATGAAAAACTGTTTTTT
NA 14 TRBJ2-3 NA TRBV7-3 CASSLTEGTGTQYF TGTGCCAGCAGCTTAACTGAGGGTACGGGTACGCAGTATTTT
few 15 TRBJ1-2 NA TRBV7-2 CASSLDRSTNYGYTF TGTGCCAGCAGCTTAGATAGGAGTACTAACTATGGCTACACCTTC